These T cell receptor beta chains were read from a single sample in a study of blood T cell repertoires in COVID-19. Method: immunoSEQ multiplex PCR; TCRdb's copy keeps in-frame clones and lacks some. The sample has 350,000 to 450,000 clones; about 89% are singletons. Source material: peripheral blood. These TCRs come from a woman in her sixties with COVID-19, enrolled during active disease. The CDR3 runs from the conserved cysteine through the conserved F or W. A D gene is named only where the DNA matches it firmly. The size field is filled for only some rows; it gives once, few, many or a size class.

V gene: TRBV14
clone size: NA
J gene: TRBJ1-2
D gene: NA
CDR3 protein: CASSQGVDGYTF
CDR3 DNA: TGTGCCAGCAGCCAAGGCGTGGATGGCTACACCTTC

V gene: TRBV28
clone size: once
J gene: TRBJ1-3
D gene: TRBD1
CDR3 protein: CASNGQGRRNTIYF
CDR3 DNA: TGTGCCAGCAACGGACAGGGTAGAAGAAACACCATATATTTT

V gene: TRBV3-1/TRBV3-2
clone size: NA
J gene: TRBJ1-3
D gene: NA
CDR3 protein: CASSPEGVTGRNTIYF
CDR3 DNA: TGTGCCAGCAGCCCGGAGGGAGTAACGGGGAGAAACACCATATATTTT

V gene: TRBV27
clone size: NA
J gene: TRBJ1-2
D gene: TRBD1
CDR3 protein: CASSRQGDWYGYTF
CDR3 DNA: TGTGCCAGCAGCCGACAGGGGGACTGGTATGGCTACACCTTC

V gene: TRBV7-9
clone size: NA
J gene: TRBJ1-4
D gene: NA
CDR3 protein: CASSPKWRGNLFF
CDR3 DNA: TGTGCCAGCAGCCCAAAATGGAGGGGTAATCTGTTTTTT

V gene: TRBV6-5
clone size: NA
J gene: TRBJ1-2
D gene: TRBD1
CDR3 protein: CASSYSGQGGYGYTF
CDR3 DNA: TGTGCCAGCAGTTACTCGGGACAGGGGGGCTATGGCTACACCTTC

V gene: TRBV15
clone size: NA
J gene: TRBJ2-4
D gene: TRBD1
CDR3 protein: CATATGALTKNIQYF
CDR3 DNA: TGTGCCACAGCGACAGGGGCCCTTACCAAAAACATTCAGTACTTC

V gene: TRBV5-6
clone size: NA
J gene: TRBJ1-2
D gene: NA
CDR3 protein: CASSRGSFNFGYTF
CDR3 DNA: TGTGCCAGCAGCCGAGGGAGTTTTAACTTTGGCTACACCTTC

V gene: TRBV10-3
clone size: few
J gene: TRBJ1-2
D gene: TRBD1
CDR3 protein: CAISGGQGAASGYTF
CDR3 DNA: TGTGCCATCAGTGGGGGACAGGGGGCGGCGAGTGGCTACACCTTC

V gene: TRBV11-3
clone size: NA
J gene: TRBJ2-3
D gene: TRBD2
CDR3 protein: CASSWGLAGGDTQYF
CDR3 DNA: TGTGCCAGCAGCTGGGGACTAGCGGGGGGAGATACGCAGTATTTT

V gene: TRBV7-9
clone size: NA
J gene: TRBJ2-7
D gene: TRBD2
CDR3 protein: CASAREGHEQYF
CDR3 DNA: TGTGCCAGCGCCAGGGAGGGTCACGAGCAGTACTTC

V gene: TRBV7-9
clone size: NA
J gene: TRBJ1-1
D gene: NA
CDR3 protein: CASVSQAAQGWWGDTEAFF
CDR3 DNA: TGTGCCAGCGTCTCCCAGGCAGCGCAGGGTTGGTGGGGCGACACTGAAGCTTTCTTT

V gene: TRBV10-3
clone size: medium-sized
J gene: TRBJ1-2
D gene: TRBD1
CDR3 protein: CAIREDRGGHYGYTF
CDR3 DNA: TGTGCCATCAGGGAAGACAGGGGTGGGCACTATGGCTACACCTTC

V gene: TRBV7-8
clone size: NA
J gene: TRBJ2-1
D gene: TRBD2
CDR3 protein: CASSLFKWSTSGESSSYNEQFF
CDR3 DNA: TGTGCCAGCAGCCTGTTTAAGTGGTCGACTAGCGGGGAGTCGAGCTCCTACAATGAGCAGTTCTTC

V gene: TRBV2
clone size: NA
J gene: TRBJ2-2
D gene: TRBD2
CDR3 protein: CASSDGAGGWNTGELFF
CDR3 DNA: TGTGCCAGCAGTGACGGAGCGGGGGGGTGGAACACCGGGGAGCTGTTTTTT

V gene: TRBV2
clone size: NA
J gene: TRBJ1-6
D gene: NA
CDR3 protein: CASTGGLGANSPLHF
CDR3 DNA: TGTGCCAGCACTGGCGGTCTGGGGGCTAATTCACCCCTCCACTTT

V gene: TRBV19
clone size: NA
J gene: TRBJ2-7
D gene: NA
CDR3 protein: CASSPSQTRLRNEQYF
CDR3 DNA: TGTGCCAGTAGTCCGTCCCAGACACGGTTGAGAAACGAGCAGTACTTC

V gene: TRBV18
clone size: NA
J gene: TRBJ1-5
D gene: NA
CDR3 protein: CASSPHRDQPQHF
CDR3 DNA: TGTGCCAGCTCACCACACAGGGACCAGCCCCAGCATTTT

V gene: TRBV19
clone size: NA
J gene: TRBJ1-5
D gene: TRBD1
CDR3 protein: CASSPLGTVTYSNQPQHF
CDR3 DNA: TGTGCCAGTAGCCCTCTCGGGACAGTTACATATAGCAATCAGCCCCAGCATTTT

V gene: TRBV18
clone size: NA
J gene: TRBJ2-3
D gene: TRBD1
CDR3 protein: CASSPGQGLADTQYF
CDR3 DNA: TGTGCCAGCTCACCGGGACAGGGTTTAGCAGATACGCAGTATTTT

V gene: TRBV27
clone size: NA
J gene: TRBJ2-7
D gene: TRBD2
CDR3 protein: CASSSGGLNSYEQYF
CDR3 DNA: TGTGCCAGCAGCAGCGGGGGGCTTAACTCCTACGAGCAGTACTTC

V gene: TRBV20-1
clone size: NA
J gene: TRBJ1-5
D gene: NA
CDR3 protein: CSASQNINQPQHF
CDR3 DNA: TGCAGTGCTAGTCAGAATATCAATCAGCCCCAGCATTTT